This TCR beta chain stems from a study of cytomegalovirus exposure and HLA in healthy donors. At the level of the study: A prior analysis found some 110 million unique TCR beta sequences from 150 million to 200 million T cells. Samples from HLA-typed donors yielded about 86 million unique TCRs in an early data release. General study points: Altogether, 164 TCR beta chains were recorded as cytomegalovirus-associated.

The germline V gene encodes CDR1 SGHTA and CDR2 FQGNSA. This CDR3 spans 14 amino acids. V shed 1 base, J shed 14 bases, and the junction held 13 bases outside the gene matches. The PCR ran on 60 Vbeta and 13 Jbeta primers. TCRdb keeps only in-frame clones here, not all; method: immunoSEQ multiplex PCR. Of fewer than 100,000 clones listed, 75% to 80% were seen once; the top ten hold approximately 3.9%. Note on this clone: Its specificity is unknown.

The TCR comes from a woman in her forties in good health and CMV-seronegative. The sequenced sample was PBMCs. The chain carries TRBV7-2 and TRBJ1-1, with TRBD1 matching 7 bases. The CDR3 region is CASSLEYPGTVGFF. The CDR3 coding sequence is TGTGCCAGCAGCTTAGAGTACCCCGGGACAGTGGGATTCTTT. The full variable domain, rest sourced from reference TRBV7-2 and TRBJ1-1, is GAGVSQSPSNKVTEKGKDVELRCDPISGHTALYWYRQSLGQGLEFLIYFQGNSAPDKSGLPSDRFSAERTGGSVSTLTIQRTQQEDSAVYLCASSLEYPGTVGFFGQGTRLTVV.